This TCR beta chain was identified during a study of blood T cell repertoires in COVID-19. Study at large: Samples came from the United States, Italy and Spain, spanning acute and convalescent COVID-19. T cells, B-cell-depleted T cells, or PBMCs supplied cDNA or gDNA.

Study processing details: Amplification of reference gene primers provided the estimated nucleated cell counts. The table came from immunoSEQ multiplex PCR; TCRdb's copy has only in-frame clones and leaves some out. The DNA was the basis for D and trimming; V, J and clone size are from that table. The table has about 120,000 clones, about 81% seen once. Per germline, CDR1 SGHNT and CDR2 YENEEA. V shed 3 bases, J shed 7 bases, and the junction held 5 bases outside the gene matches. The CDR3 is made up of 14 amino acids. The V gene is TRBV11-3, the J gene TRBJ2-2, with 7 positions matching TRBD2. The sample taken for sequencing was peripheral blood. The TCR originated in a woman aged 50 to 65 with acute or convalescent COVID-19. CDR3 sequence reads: CASSFSTSFGELFF. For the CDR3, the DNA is TGTGCCAGCAGCTTCTCGACTAGCTTCGGGGAGCTGTTTTTT.